A selection of T cell receptor beta chains follows, all from one sample in a study of radiotherapy plus CTLA-4 blockade in lung cancer. Some clones are missing from TCRdb's copy, which holds only in-frame ones; the method was immunoSEQ multiplex PCR. This sample yields fewer than 95,000 clones, of which roughly 85% are seen a single time; around 0.8% belongs to the top ten. The sequenced sample was peripheral blood, obtained from a patient treated with radiotherapy plus ipilimumab. The origin of the receptors is a human donor with non-small cell lung cancer who had stable disease on radiotherapy plus ipilimumab. The CDR3 runs from the conserved cysteine through the conserved F or W. Each record gives: D gene, V gene, clone size, J gene, CDR3 length, CDR3 protein, CDR3 DNA. A D gene is named only where the DNA matches it firmly. Size is stated for part of the rows, as once, few or many counts, or as a class when the clone is expanded.

d_call: -
v_call: TRBV7-6
clone_size: -
j_call: TRBJ1-1
cdr3_length: 13
cdr3_aa: CASSHDQNTEAFF
cdr3_nt: TGTGCCAGCAGTCACGACCAGAACACTGAAGCTTTCTTT

d_call: -
v_call: TRBV9
clone_size: once
j_call: TRBJ1-3
cdr3_length: 13
cdr3_aa: CASSVGVGNTIYF
cdr3_nt: TGTGCCAGCAGCGTAGGAGTGGGAAACACCATATATTTT

d_call: -
v_call: TRBV28
clone_size: -
j_call: TRBJ2-5
cdr3_length: 14
cdr3_aa: CASSLNTDQETQYF
cdr3_nt: TGTGCCAGCAGTTTAAATACAGACCAAGAGACCCAGTACTTC

d_call: -
v_call: TRBV6-6
clone_size: -
j_call: TRBJ1-2
cdr3_length: 16
cdr3_aa: CASSHQGREFNYGYTF
cdr3_nt: TGTGCCAGCAGCCACCAGGGACGGGAATTTAACTATGGCTACACCTTC

d_call: TRBD1
v_call: TRBV28
clone_size: -
j_call: TRBJ2-5
cdr3_length: 15
cdr3_aa: CASSSPGQGTETQYF
cdr3_nt: TGTGCCAGCAGTTCCCCGGGACAGGGGACAGAGACCCAGTACTTC

d_call: TRBD1
v_call: TRBV19
clone_size: -
j_call: TRBJ1-1
cdr3_length: 15
cdr3_aa: CASSKGRGQVTEAFF
cdr3_nt: TGTGCCAGTAGTAAGGGCAGGGGGCAGGTCACTGAAGCTTTCTTT

d_call: -
v_call: TRBV10-1
clone_size: few
j_call: TRBJ1-3
cdr3_length: 11
cdr3_aa: CASSDRNTIYF
cdr3_nt: TGCGCCAGCAGTGATAGAAACACCATATATTTT

d_call: -
v_call: TRBV9
clone_size: -
j_call: TRBJ2-6
cdr3_length: 18
cdr3_aa: CASSEWGGRPSGANVLTF
cdr3_nt: TGTGCCAGCAGCGAGTGGGGGGGGCGCCCTTCTGGGGCCAACGTCCTGACTTTC

d_call: -
v_call: TRBV19
clone_size: -
j_call: TRBJ2-5
cdr3_length: 13
cdr3_aa: CASTQRNLETQYF
cdr3_nt: TGTGCCAGTACTCAACGGAATCTGGAGACCCAGTACTTC

d_call: -
v_call: TRBV5-6
clone_size: -
j_call: TRBJ2-7
cdr3_length: 15
cdr3_aa: CASSLGLGFGYEQYF
cdr3_nt: TGTGCCAGCAGCTTGGGACTCGGGTTTGGTTACGAGCAGTACTTC

d_call: -
v_call: TRBV6-1
clone_size: once
j_call: TRBJ2-3
cdr3_length: 14
cdr3_aa: CASSAGSAVDTQYF
cdr3_nt: TGTGCCAGCAGTGCGGGGTCAGCGGTAGATACGCAGTATTTT